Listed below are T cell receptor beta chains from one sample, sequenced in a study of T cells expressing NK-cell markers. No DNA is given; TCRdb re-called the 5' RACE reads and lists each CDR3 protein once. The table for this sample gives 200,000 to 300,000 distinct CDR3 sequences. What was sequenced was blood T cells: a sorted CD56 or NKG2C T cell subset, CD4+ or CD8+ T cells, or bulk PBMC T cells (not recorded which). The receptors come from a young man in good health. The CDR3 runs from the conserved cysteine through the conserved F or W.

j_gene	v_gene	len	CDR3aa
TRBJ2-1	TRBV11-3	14	CASSPLGFGNEQFF
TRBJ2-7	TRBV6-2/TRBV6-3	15	CASGTSGASSYEQYF
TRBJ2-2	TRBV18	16	CASSNSDRPNTGELFF
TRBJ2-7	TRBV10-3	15	CAISPGQGATYEQYF
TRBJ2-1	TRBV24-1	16	CATSEQTPGVLNEQFF
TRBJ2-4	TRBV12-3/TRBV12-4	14	CASSLDGTKNIQYF
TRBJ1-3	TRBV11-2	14	CASSQAQRGNTIYF
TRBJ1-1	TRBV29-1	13	CSVRVASVPEAFF
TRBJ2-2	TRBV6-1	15	CASRRAGGYTGELFF
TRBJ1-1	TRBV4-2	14	CASKKGLGNTEAFF
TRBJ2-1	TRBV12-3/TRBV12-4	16	CASSSRAGVPYNEQFF
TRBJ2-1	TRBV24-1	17	CATSDILDSSSYNEQFF
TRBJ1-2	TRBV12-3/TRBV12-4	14	CASSLSNVNYGYTF
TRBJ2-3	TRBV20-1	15	CSAYPPGIGTDTQYF
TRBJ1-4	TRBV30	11	CAWETGAKLFF
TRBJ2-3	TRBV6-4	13	CASSDSGRGTQYF
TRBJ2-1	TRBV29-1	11	CSVAQQGQQFF
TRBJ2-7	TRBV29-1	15	CSVASQGIFPYEQYF
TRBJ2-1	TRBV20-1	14	CSAPWAGAYNEQFF
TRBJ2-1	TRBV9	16	CASSQARLAGVDEQFF
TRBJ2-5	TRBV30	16	CAWDGASGRVGETQYF
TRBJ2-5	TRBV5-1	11	CASSATETQYF
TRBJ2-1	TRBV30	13	CAWRTETYNEQFF
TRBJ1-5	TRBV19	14	CASIAGGSNQPQHF
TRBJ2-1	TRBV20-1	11	CSATERSEQFF
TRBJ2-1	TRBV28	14	CASTLGTGGMEQFF
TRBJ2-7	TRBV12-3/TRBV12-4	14	CASSLYLPQHEQYF
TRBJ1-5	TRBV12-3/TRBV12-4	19	CASSLRHQSRKDSNQPQHF
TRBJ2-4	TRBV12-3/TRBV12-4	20	CASSLASQGLAGVSKNIQYF
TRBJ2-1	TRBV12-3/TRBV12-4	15	CASSLFGWAGNEQFF
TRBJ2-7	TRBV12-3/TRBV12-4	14	CASSFRSSSHEQYF
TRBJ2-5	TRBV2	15	CASYSGVWNLETQYF
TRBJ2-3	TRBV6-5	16	CASSYSLLGGTDTQYF
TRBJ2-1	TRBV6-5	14	CASSYTGTNNEQFF
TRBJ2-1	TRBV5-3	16	CARARDPARRDNEQFF
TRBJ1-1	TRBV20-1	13	CSARGTENTEAFF
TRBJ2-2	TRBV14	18	CASSHRLAGGPNTGELFF
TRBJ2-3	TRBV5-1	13	CASNPAGRDTQYF
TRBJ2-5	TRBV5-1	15	CASSLRTGSKETQYF
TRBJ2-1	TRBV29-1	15	CSVEGISGRPEEQFF
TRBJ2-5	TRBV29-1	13	CSVERRWVGTQYF
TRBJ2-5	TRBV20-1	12	CSRGLAGQTQYF
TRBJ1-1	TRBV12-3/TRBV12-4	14	CASRVQGANTEAFF
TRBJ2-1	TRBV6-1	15	CASSQAGPPYNEQFF
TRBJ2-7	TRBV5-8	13	CASSLGRGSEQYF
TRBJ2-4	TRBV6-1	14	CASLLGGDKNIQYF
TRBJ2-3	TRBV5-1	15	CASSLARGMGDTQYF
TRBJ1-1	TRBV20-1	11	CSASAVGGAFF
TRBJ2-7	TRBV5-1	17	CASGPGLAGGSPYEQYF
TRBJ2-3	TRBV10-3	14	CATGGTGHTDTQYF